This paragraph covers one TCR beta chain sequence. Its antigen is as yet unknown. The sample holds other DNA sequences that translate to the same CDR3. This specimen belongs to a study of beta chain features in type 1 diabetes. Germline V gene data show CDR1 as DFQATT and CDR2 as SNEGSKA (reference sequence). This CDR3 has 10 residues. V lost 5 bases and J lost 4, with 3 bases in between. The authors reverse transcribed all of the isolated RNA, so sequencing captured expressed TCRB transcripts. Only in-frame clones appear in the TCRdb table, and some are missing; sequencing was by immunoSEQ multiplex PCR. The sample records 200,000 to 250,000 clones, around 68% being singletons. Study conclusions and caveats: Small HLA sub-analyses could not settle whether HLA shapes TCRB rearrangement. Cells that show high TCR expression could be over-represented by cDNA sequencing. Across patients, naive, central memory and Treg TCRB repertoires exhibited apparently greater similarity than was observed across healthy donors.

The TCR comes from a man between 25 and 39 years old in good health. The chain links TRBV20-1 to TRBJ2-1; D gene unclear. The sequenced material came from naive CD4+ T cells from blood. CDR3: CSAVYNEQFF. In DNA form, the CDR3 reads TGCAGTGCTGTATACAATGAGCAGTTCTTC.